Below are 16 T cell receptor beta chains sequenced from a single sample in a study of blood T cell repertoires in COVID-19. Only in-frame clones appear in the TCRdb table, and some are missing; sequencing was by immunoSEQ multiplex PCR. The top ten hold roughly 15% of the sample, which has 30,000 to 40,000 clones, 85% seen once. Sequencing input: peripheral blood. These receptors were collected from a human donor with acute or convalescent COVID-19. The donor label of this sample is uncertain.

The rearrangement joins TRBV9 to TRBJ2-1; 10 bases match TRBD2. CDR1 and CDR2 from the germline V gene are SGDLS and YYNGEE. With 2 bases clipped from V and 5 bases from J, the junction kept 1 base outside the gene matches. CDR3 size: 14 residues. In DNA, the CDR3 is TGTGCCAGCAGCGTTAGCGGGGGGAACAATGAGCAGTTCTTC. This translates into CASSVSGGNNEQFF.

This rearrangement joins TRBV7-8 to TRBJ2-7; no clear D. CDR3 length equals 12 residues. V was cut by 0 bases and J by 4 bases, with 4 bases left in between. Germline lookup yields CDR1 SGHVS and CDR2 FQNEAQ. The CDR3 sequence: CASSLARYEQYF. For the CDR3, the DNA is TGTGCCAGCAGCTTAGCGAGGTACGAGCAGTACTTC.

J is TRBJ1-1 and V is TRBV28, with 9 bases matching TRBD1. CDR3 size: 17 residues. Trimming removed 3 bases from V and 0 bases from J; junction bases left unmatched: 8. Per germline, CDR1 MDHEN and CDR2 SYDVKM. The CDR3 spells CASSLAGTGIMNTEAFF. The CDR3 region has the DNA TGTGCCAGCAGTTTGGCCGGGACAGGGATAATGAACACTGAAGCTTTCTTT.

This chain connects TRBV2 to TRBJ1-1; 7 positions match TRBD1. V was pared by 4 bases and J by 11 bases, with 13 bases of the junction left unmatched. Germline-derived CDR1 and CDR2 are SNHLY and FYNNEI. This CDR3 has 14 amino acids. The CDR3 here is CASSGTGGGLGAFF. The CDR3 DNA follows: TGTGCCAGCAGTGGGACAGGTGGGGGGTTAGGGGCTTTCTTT.

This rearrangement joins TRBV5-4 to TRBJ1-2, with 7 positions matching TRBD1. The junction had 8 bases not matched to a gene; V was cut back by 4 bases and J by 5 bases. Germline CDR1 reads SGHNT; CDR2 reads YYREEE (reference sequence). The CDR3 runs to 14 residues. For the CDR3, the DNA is TGTGCCAGCAGCGTTGACAGGGTCACTTATGGCTACACCTTC. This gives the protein CASSVDRVTYGYTF.

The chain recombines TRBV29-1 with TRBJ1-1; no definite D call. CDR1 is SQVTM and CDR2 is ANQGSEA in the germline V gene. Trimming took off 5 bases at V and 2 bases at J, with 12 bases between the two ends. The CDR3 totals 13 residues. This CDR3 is CSVSYTTNTEAFF. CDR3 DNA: TGCAGCGTTTCGTACACAACCAACACTGAAGCTTTCTTT.

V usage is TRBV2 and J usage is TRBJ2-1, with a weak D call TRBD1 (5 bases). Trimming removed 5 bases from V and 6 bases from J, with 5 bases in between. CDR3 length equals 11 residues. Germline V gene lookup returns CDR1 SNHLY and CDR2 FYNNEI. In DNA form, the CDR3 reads TGTGCCAGCAGTACAGGCAATGAGCAGTTCTTC. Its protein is CASSTGNEQFF.

CDR3 loop: CATSRPPAYEQYF. The DNA for the CDR3 is TGTGCCACCAGCAGACCCCCGGCCTACGAGCAGTACTTC. The chain combines TRBV15 with TRBJ2-7; D not resolved. Germline values: CDR1 LNHNV, CDR2 YYDKDF (reference sequence). CDR3 length: 13 residues. V was cut by 2 bases and J by 2 bases, with 7 bases left in between.

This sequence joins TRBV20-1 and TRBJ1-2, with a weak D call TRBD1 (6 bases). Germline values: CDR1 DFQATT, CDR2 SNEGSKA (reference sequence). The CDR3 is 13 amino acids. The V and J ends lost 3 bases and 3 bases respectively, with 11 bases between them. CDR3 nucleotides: TGCAGTGCTAGTCGGGGGGCTGACTATGGCTACACCTTC. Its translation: CSASRGADYGYTF.

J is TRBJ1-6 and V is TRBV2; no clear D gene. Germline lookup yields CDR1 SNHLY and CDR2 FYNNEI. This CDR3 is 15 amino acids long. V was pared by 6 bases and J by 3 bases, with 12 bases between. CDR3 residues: CASRSDGGYNSPLHF. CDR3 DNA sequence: TGTGCCAGCAGATCGGACGGAGGCTATAATTCACCCCTCCACTTT. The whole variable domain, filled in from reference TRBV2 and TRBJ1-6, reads EPEVTQTPSHQVTQMGQEVILRCVPISNHLYFYWYRQILGQKVEFLVSFYNNEISEKSEIFDDQFSVERPDGSNFTLKIRSTKLEDSAMYFCASRSDGGYNSPLHFGNGTRLTVT.

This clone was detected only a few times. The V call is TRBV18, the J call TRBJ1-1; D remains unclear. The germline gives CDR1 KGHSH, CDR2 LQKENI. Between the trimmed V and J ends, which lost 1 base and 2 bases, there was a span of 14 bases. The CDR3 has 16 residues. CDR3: CASSPRARGGNTEAFF. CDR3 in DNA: TGTGCCAGCTCACCACGGGCACGGGGAGGAAACACTGAAGCTTTCTTT.

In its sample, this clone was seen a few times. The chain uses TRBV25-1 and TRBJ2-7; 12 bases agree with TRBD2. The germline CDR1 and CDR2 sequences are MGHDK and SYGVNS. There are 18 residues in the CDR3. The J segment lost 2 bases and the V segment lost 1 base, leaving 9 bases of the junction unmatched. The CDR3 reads CASSELGASGRAPYEQYF. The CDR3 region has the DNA TGTGCCAGCAGTGAATTAGGGGCTAGCGGGAGGGCCCCCTACGAGCAGTACTTC.

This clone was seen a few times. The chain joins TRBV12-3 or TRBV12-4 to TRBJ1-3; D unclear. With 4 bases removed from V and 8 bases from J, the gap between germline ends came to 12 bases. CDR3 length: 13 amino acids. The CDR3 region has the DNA TGTGCCAGCAGTTCCTGGACGGGATACACCATATATTTT. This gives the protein CASSSWTGYTIYF.

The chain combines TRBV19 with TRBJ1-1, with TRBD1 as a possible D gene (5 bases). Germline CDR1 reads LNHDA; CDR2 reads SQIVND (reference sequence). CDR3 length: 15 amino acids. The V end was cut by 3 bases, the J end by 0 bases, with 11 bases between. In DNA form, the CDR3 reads TGTGCCAGTAGTATTTCCCAGGGCATGAACACTGAAGCTTTCTTT. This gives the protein CASSISQGMNTEAFF.

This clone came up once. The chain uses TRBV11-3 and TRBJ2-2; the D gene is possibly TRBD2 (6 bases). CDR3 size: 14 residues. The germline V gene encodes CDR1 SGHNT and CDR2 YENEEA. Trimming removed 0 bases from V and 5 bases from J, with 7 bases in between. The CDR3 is CASSLESGTGELFF. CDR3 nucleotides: TGTGCCAGCAGCTTAGAGAGCGGGACCGGGGAGCTGTTTTTT.

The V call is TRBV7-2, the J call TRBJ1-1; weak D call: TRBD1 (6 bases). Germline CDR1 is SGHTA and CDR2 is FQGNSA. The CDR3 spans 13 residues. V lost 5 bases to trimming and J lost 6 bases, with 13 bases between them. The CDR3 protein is CASSPGQFAEAFF. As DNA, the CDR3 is TGTGCCAGCAGCCCCGGACAGTTTGCTGAAGCTTTCTTT.